Here is one TCR beta chain with its context. This sample is part of a study of cytomegalovirus exposure and HLA in healthy donors. The PCR employed 60 Vbeta primers together with 13 Jbeta primers. TCRdb keeps only in-frame clones here, not all; method: immunoSEQ multiplex PCR. The table shows about 180,000 clones, with more than 65% occurring only once. The TCR was taken from a girl aged 2-10 years in good health and CMV-seropositive. The sequenced sample consisted of PBMCs.

The CDR3 here is CASSRSVDTANYGYTF. In DNA, the CDR3 is TGTGCCAGCAGCCGCTCGGTCGACACAGCTAACTATGGCTACACCTTC. V usage is TRBV9 and J usage is TRBJ1-2; D remains unclear. Per germline, CDR1 SGDLS and CDR2 YYNGEE. The CDR3 is 16 residues long. Trimming stripped 4 bases from V and 0 bases from J, with 16 bases between.